The source of this T cell receptor beta chain is a study of blood T cell repertoires in COVID-19. Study as a whole: There were acute and convalescent COVID-19 samples, and they came from the United States, Italy and Spain.

This clone was seen a handful of times. In the original analysis: Reference gene primers were amplified, and this amplification served to estimate nucleated cell counts. Generated by immunoSEQ multiplex PCR, the TCRdb table keeps only in-frame clones and is missing some. V, J and clone size reflect that table, while D and trimming were determined from the DNA. This sample has 110,000 or so clones; around 80% occur once, and the top ten carry 6.5% to 10%. There are 14 residues in the CDR3. J gave up 1 base and V 9 bases, and 6 bases lay outside the gene matches. Germline loops: CDR1 LNHDA, CDR2 SQIVND (reference sequence).

What was sequenced was peripheral blood. V and J are TRBV19 and TRBJ1-5; 7 positions match TRBD1. This receptor was taken from an elderly woman with active or convalescent COVID-19. The CDR3 bases are TGTGCCAGCGACAGGGAAGTAAGCAATCAGCCCCAGCATTTT. It translates to CASDREVSNQPQHF.